These T cell receptor beta chains were read from a single sample in a study of cytomegalovirus exposure and HLA in healthy donors. This table comes from immunoSEQ multiplex PCR, and its TCRdb copy is limited to in-frame clones, with some not included. The table lists around 200,000 clones, with roughly 0.98% in the top ten. The specimen sequenced was PBMCs. Source of these receptors: a woman in her thirties in good health and CMV-seropositive. Both conserved end residues are part of each CDR3. Fields, in order: D gene, V gene, J gene, CDR3 DNA, CDR3 protein. A D gene is named only where the DNA matches it firmly.

NA	TRBV29-1	TRBJ1-1	TGCAGCGTGGTTCCGGGCGCGGGGAACACTGAAGCTTTCTTT	CSVVPGAGNTEAFF
TRBD1	TRBV4-3	TRBJ1-2	TGCGCCAGCAGCCAAGATCTATCGGACAGGGGGGGCTATGGCTACACCTTC	CASSQDLSDRGGYGYTF
TRBD1	TRBV10-3	TRBJ1-1	TGTGCCATCAAGGGACAGGGGCTCATGAACACTGAAGCTTTCTTT	CAIKGQGLMNTEAFF
NA	TRBV5-5	TRBJ2-3	TGTGCCAGCAGCTTACGGTCCCGGGAAGATACGCAGTATTTT	CASSLRSREDTQYF
NA	TRBV11-3	TRBJ2-1	TGTGCCAGCAGCTTAATTCAGAATGAGCAGTTCTTC	CASSLIQNEQFF
NA	TRBV4-1	TRBJ1-5	TGCGCCAGCAGCCAAGGAGGAATTGGGCCCCAGCATTTT	CASSQGGIGPQHF
TRBD1	TRBV27	TRBJ2-5	TGTGCCAGCAGGCGGACAGGGGCCTCGTACCAAGAGACCCAGTACTTC	CASRRTGASYQETQYF
NA	TRBV5-1	TRBJ1-4	TGCGCCAGCAGCTTGCAGTCAGGGGCGTATGAAAAACTGTTTTTT	CASSLQSGAYEKLFF
TRBD1	TRBV28	TRBJ2-6	TGTGCCAGCAGTTTAAAGCTCGGACAGGCGGCCTACTACGGGGCCAACGTCCTGACTTTC	CASSLKLGQAAYYGANVLTF
NA	TRBV7-2	TRBJ2-7	TGTGCCAGCAGCTTAAAAGGGAGCGCCTACGAGCAGTACTTC	CASSLKGSAYEQYF
NA	TRBV18	TRBJ1-4	TGTGCCAGCTCCGAGCAGGCAACTAATGAAAAACTGTTTTTT	CASSEQATNEKLFF
NA	TRBV9	TRBJ1-1	TGTGCCAGCAGCGTAGGGCAGGGTAGGACTGAAGCTTTCTTT	CASSVGQGRTEAFF
NA	TRBV9	TRBJ2-7	TGTGCCAGCAGCCCCGGTCCGTCCTACGAGCAGTACTTC	CASSPGPSYEQYF
TRBD1	TRBV4-1	TRBJ2-7	TGCGCCAGCAGCCGTGACAGGGGCTACGAGCAGTACTTC	CASSRDRGYEQYF